The rows below give T cell receptor beta chains drawn from one sample of a study of CD8 T cells in Susac syndrome. TCRdb redid the calling of the immunoSEQ multiplex PCR reads with MiXCR, one entry per CDR3 protein. Here the sample spans about 300,000 distinct CDR3 sequences, about 85% being singletons. Sequenced input: CD8+ T cells from PBMCs. These receptors were collected from a human donor with multiple sclerosis. Both conserved end residues are part of each CDR3. The D gene is left open where the match is weak. Clone size, where shown, is once, few, many, or a class for clones that have expanded.

clone_size,v_call,d_call,j_call,cdr3_nt,cdr3_aa
-,TRBV27,-,TRBJ1-2,TGTGCCAGCAGTGTCACTCGGCCAGGCCGCAGCGATGGCTACACCTTC,CASSVTRPGRSDGYTF
few,TRBV6-1,-,TRBJ1-2,TGTGCCAGCAGTGATGGTTCAGGCTACACCTTC,CASSDGSGYTF
-,TRBV19,TRBD2,TRBJ2-5,TGTGCCAGTACCCCTTGGGAAGGGAGGGAGACGGAAGAGACCCAGTACTTC,CASTPWEGRETEETQYF
-,TRBV10-3,-,TRBJ2-7,TGTGCCATCAGCTCGGAGGGGGTTCCCCTAGGTACCTACGAGCAGTACTTC,CAISSEGVPLGTYEQYF
-,TRBV12-5,-,TRBJ1-2,TGTGCTAGTGGAGTAGGGTTGATTGATGGCTACACCTTC,CASGVGLIDGYTF
-,TRBV28,TRBD1,TRBJ2-7,TGTGCCAGCAGCCCGGAGACAGGGAGCCCCTACGAGCAGTACTTC,CASSPETGSPYEQYF
few,TRBV19,-,TRBJ2-7,TGTGCCAGTAGTTCCGGACACTACGAGCAGTACTTC,CASSSGHYEQYF
-,TRBV12-3/TRBV12-4,-,TRBJ2-2,TGTGCCAGCAGCCCCGGGACCACCAACACCGGGGAGCTGTTTTTT,CASSPGTTNTGELFF
few,TRBV19,TRBD1,TRBJ2-7,TGTGCCAGTAGTACCCCAGGGGGCGGCCCTGTGGAGCAGTACTTC,CASSTPGGGPVEQYF
-,TRBV9,TRBD2,TRBJ2-5,TGTGCCAGCAGCGAAGCCGGGACTAGCGTACAAGAGACCCAGTACTTC,CASSEAGTSVQETQYF
-,TRBV27,-,TRBJ2-7,TGTGCCAGCAGTTTAGCGGTAGGATACGAGCAGTACTTC,CASSLAVGYEQYF
-,TRBV6-1,-,TRBJ2-1,TGTGCCAGCAGCCGATCTACCTACAATGAGCAGTTCTTC,CASSRSTYNEQFF
-,TRBV28,-,TRBJ2-5,TGTGCCAGCATTCAGAGACGGGTGGAGACCCAGTACTTC,CASIQRRVETQYF
-,TRBV5-4,TRBD2,TRBJ2-7,TGTGCCAGTTCTAGCGGGAGAATCCCCGAGCAGTACTTC,CASSSGRIPEQYF
-,TRBV9,-,TRBJ2-3,TGTGCCAGCAGCGTAGTGGATGGCACAGATACGCAGTATTTT,CASSVVDGTDTQYF
-,TRBV7-9,TRBD2,TRBJ2-1,TGTGCCAGCAGCGGACCGGGGGCGGGAGGTAATAATGAGCAGTTCTTC,CASSGPGAGGNNEQFF
-,TRBV14,-,TRBJ2-1,TGTGCCAGCAGCCGGGTGAATGAGCAGTTCTTC,CASSRVNEQFF
-,TRBV5-1,-,TRBJ2-1,TGCGCCAGCAGCGAGGGGCCGACTAGGCGGGATGAGCAGTTCTTC,CASSEGPTRRDEQFF
-,TRBV4-1,-,TRBJ2-1,TGCGCCAGCAGCCAAGCGCACTTGCGGGGAGAGCAGTTCTTC,CASSQAHLRGEQFF
-,TRBV5-1,-,TRBJ2-7,TGCGCCAGCAGCTTCCGAGGCGAGCAGTACTTC,CASSFRGEQYF
-,TRBV7-6,-,TRBJ2-1,TGTGCCAGCAGCTTAGCGTGGCGGGACGGCTACAATGAGCAGTTCTTC,CASSLAWRDGYNEQFF
-,TRBV28,-,TRBJ2-5,TGTGCCAGCAGTCCAGTAGACCAAGAGACCCAGTACTTC,CASSPVDQETQYF
-,TRBV19,TRBD1,TRBJ2-2,TGTGCCAGTAGTCCTGGACAGGGAACGATTATCGATACCGGGGAGCTGTTTTTT,CASSPGQGTIIDTGELFF
-,TRBV19,-,TRBJ2-5,TGTGCCAGTAGTATGTTTGCGGGAGAGACCCAGTACTTC,CASSMFAGETQYF
-,TRBV9,-,TRBJ2-1,TGTGCCAGCAGCGTAGGTGGACTCCTCTACAATGAGCAGTTCTTC,CASSVGGLLYNEQFF
-,TRBV24-1,-,TRBJ2-1,TGTGCCACCAGTGATCCGGACAGCTACAATGAGCAGTTCTTC,CATSDPDSYNEQFF
-,TRBV14,TRBD1,TRBJ2-7,TGTGCCAGCAGCCGGGGACAGGGTTCCGAGCAGTACTTC,CASSRGQGSEQYF
-,TRBV6-2/TRBV6-3,TRBD2,TRBJ2-1,TGTGCCAGCAGTTACGGGCTAGCGGGAGACTGGAATGAGCAGTTCTTC,CASSYGLAGDWNEQFF
-,TRBV24-1,-,TRBJ2-1,TGTGCCACCAGTGACCCACGGGAAACCTTCAGGAATGAGCAGTTCTTC,CATSDPRETFRNEQFF